The 10 T cell receptor beta chains reported below all come from one sample, sequenced in a study of blood T cell repertoires in COVID-19. The method was immunoSEQ multiplex PCR; TCRdb's version includes in-frame clones alone and lacks a portion of them. This table has 100,000 or so clones, more than 75% appearing once. The material sequenced was peripheral blood. The receptors stem from a human donor in a cohort sampled during active COVID-19.

This clone was seen just once. The gene calls are TRBV24-1 and TRBJ2-5, with a possible D match to TRBD1 (6 bases). Per germline, CDR1 KGHDR and CDR2 SFDVKD. Trimming removed 3 bases at V and 2 bases at J, with 12 bases between. The CDR3 has 15 amino acids. This CDR3 is CATSDARGNQETQYF. CDR3 nucleotides: TGTGCCACCAGTGATGCCAGGGGTAATCAAGAGACCCAGTACTTC.

CDR3 DNA: TGCGCCAGCAGCCCCGGACAGTTCATCTCCACAGATACGCAGTATTTT. Its translation: CASSPGQFISTDTQYF. The rearrangement uses TRBV5-1 and TRBJ2-3, with TRBD1 as a possible D gene (6 bases). Germline assignment: CDR1 SGHRS and CDR2 YFSETQ. This CDR3 is built from 16 residues. V was pared by 4 bases and J by 2 bases, with 17 bases between.

The chain is built from TRBV6-2 or TRBV6-3 and TRBJ2-3; TRBD1 matches 11 bases. V was clipped by 2 bases and J by 5 bases; unmatched bases: 12. Germline loops: CDR1 MNHEY, CDR2 SVGEGT. The CDR3 length is 18 residues. This CDR3 is CASSYPDRGHSTGDTQYF. CDR3 bases: TGTGCCAGCAGTTACCCGGACAGGGGGCATTCTACAGGAGATACGCAGTATTTT.

The chain recombines TRBV5-4 with TRBJ2-1, with D perhaps matching TRBD2 (5 bases). The CDR3 runs to 16 residues. Germline-derived CDR1 and CDR2 are SGHNT and YYREEE (reference sequence). Between the trimmed V and J ends, which lost 2 bases and 0 bases, there was a span of 12 bases. CDR3 nucleotides: TGTGCCAGCAGCTTTGGAGCGGTCCACTCCTACAATGAGCAGTTCTTC. This gives the protein CASSFGAVHSYNEQFF.

This clone was detected once. J is TRBJ2-3 and V is TRBV3-1 (or the pseudogene TRBV3-2); 9 nucleotides align to TRBD2. This CDR3 region has 17 residues. The ends lost 0 bases at V and 4 bases at J; junction bases unmatched: 8. Germline V gives CDR1 LGHDT, CDR2 YNNKEL (reference sequence). CDR3 DNA: TGTGCCAGCAGCCAAGAGGTTAGCGGGGGAAGGGCAGATACGCAGTATTTT. This encodes CASSQEVSGGRADTQYF.

V usage is TRBV29-1 and J usage is TRBJ2-5; 8 bases agree with TRBD2. The CDR3 has 12 residues. The V gene end was trimmed by 7 bases and the J gene end by 5 bases; junction bases not matched to a gene: 6. Germline V gives CDR1 SQVTM, CDR2 ANQGSEA. The chain's CDR3 is CSGGASGETQYF. The CDR3 DNA reads TGCAGCGGTGGGGCTAGCGGGGAGACCCAGTACTTC.

V usage is TRBV29-1 and J usage is TRBJ2-3; TRBD2 matches at 7 bases. Germline assignment: CDR1 SQVTM and CDR2 ANQGSEA. The junction had 4 bases not matched to a gene; V was cut back by 7 bases and J by 0 bases. CDR3 length: 13 amino acids. CDR3 DNA: TGCAGCGACCGTAGCGGGAGCACAGATACGCAGTATTTT. This encodes CSDRSGSTDTQYF.

This clone showed up just once. The V and J genes are TRBV7-2 and TRBJ2-5, with 10 positions matching TRBD2. The V gene end was trimmed by 5 bases and the J gene end by 8 bases; junction bases not matched to a gene: 11. In germline, CDR1 is SGHTA, CDR2 FQGNSA. The CDR3 spans 15 residues. The CDR3 is CASSLQAGGVETQYF. Written as DNA, the CDR3 is TGTGCCAGCAGCCTTCAAGCGGGGGGGGTAGAAACCCAGTACTTC. The variable domain in full, with the rest retrieved from reference TRBV7-2 and TRBJ2-5, is GAGVSQSPSNKVTEKGKDVELRCDPISGHTALYWYRQSLGQGLEFLIYFQGNSAPDKSGLPSDRFSAERTGGSVSTLTIQRTQQEDSAVYLCASSLQAGGVETQYFGPGTRLLVL.

In the case of this clone: One end of the junction fails to match germline, which may point to a read error. The V gene is TRBV28, the J gene TRBJ1-1; D is perhaps TRBD1 (6 bases). Germline loops: CDR1 MDHEN, CDR2 SYDVKM. CDR3 length: 14 residues. The CDR3 DNA reads TGTGCCAGTAGTTTTAGGAGGGGGGGGACTGAAGCTTTCTTT. Protein sequence: CASSFRRGGTEAFF.

The chain combines TRBV9 with TRBJ1-3; 8 bases agree with TRBD1. The CDR3 consists of 17 residues. The germline V gene has CDR1 SGDLS and CDR2 YYNGEE. Trimming took 1 base from V and 8 from J; bases not matched to a gene: 14. CDR3 region: CASSVSPPGQGVDTIYF. The CDR3 DNA reads as TGTGCCAGCAGCGTATCGCCTCCTGGACAGGGCGTTGACACCATATATTTT.